The present T cell receptor beta chain was sequenced within a study of follicular helper T cells after annual influenza vaccination. Study results and limitations: Yearly vaccinations repeatedly recalled conserved clonotypes in ICOS+CD38+ cTfh. Day 7 ICOS+CD38+ clones later appeared mostly in ICOS-CD38- cTfh.

Note on this clone: Its antigen is still unknown.

Specified time point: 2015-2016 season, pre-vaccination. TCRdb's copy holds only in-frame clones and misses some; the assay was immunoSEQ multiplex PCR. The sample records about 6,500 clones, 82% being singletons. CDR1 and CDR2 from the germline V gene are SEHNR and FQNEAQ (reference sequence). V was clipped by 5 bases and J by 1 base, with 11 bases between them. This CDR3 contains 15 residues. The rearrangement links TRBV7-9 to TRBJ2-2, with D possibly TRBD2 on 5 matching bases. This material consisted of CXCR5- memory CD4+ T cells sorted from blood, taken on the day of influenza vaccination. This clonotype originated in an adult who received the influenza vaccine. CDR3 in amino acids: CASSPPRGNTGELFF. The CDR3 bases are TGTGCCAGCAGCCCCCCTCGGGGGAACACCGGGGAGCTGTTTTTT. Combining the CDR3 with reference TRBV7-9 and TRBJ2-2 gives the whole variable domain DTGVSQNPRHKITKRGQNVTFRCDPISEHNRLYWYRQTLGQGPEFLTYFQNEAQLEKSRLLSDRFSAERPKGSFSTLEIQRTEQGDSAMYLCASSPPRGNTGELFFGEGSRLTVL.